This paragraph covers one TCR beta chain sequence. The entry originates in a study of cytomegalovirus exposure and HLA in healthy donors. PCR used 60 Vbeta primers and 13 Jbeta primers. TCRdb's copy holds only in-frame clones and misses some; the assay was immunoSEQ multiplex PCR. This table has some 150,000 clones, 65% to 85% appearing once. The CDR3 sequence is 17 residues long. The V segment lost 4 bases and the J segment 9 bases; nucleotides outside the gene matches: 16. The V gene's germline CDR1 is LNHNV and CDR2 YYDKDF (reference sequence). The chain uses TRBV15 and TRBJ2-1; 9 positions match TRBD2. What was sequenced was PBMCs. The TCR originated in a woman aged 18-29 years in good health and CMV-seronegative. The CDR3 DNA reads TGTGCCACCAGCACCCCCCTCCAGCTAGCGGGACGGGGTGAGCAGTTCTTC. Its protein product is CATSTPLQLAGRGEQFF.